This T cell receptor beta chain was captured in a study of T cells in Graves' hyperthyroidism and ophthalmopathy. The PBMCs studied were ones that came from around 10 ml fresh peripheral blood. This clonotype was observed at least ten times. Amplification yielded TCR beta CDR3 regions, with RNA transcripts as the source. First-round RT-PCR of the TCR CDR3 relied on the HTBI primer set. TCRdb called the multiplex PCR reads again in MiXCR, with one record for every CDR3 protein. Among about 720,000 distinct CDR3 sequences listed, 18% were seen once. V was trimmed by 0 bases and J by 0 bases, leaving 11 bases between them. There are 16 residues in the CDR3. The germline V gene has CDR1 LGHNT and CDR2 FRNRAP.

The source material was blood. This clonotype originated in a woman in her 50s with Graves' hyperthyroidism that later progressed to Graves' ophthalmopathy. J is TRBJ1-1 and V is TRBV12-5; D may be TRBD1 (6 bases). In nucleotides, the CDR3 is TGTGCTAGTGGTTTGGTTGGCGGGACATTGAACACTGAAGCTTTCTTT. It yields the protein CASGLVGGTLNTEAFF.